This T cell receptor (beta chain) was captured by sequencing in a study of blood T cell repertoires in COVID-19. Whole-study context: COVID-19 samples collected from the United States, Italy and Spain covered acute and convalescent phases. In each case, the material was cDNA or gDNA derived from T cells, B-cell-depleted T cells, or PBMCs.

In the original analysis: Estimated nucleated cell counts came from reference gene primer amplification. Produced via immunoSEQ multiplex PCR; TCRdb's table is partial and in-frame only. The DNA gave D and trimming, while V, J and clone size come from that table. The sample has around 260,000 clones; 80% to 90% are singletons. This CDR3 is 18 amino acids long. Germline V gene sequence: CDR1 SGHAT, CDR2 FQNNGV. Trimming removed 2 bases from V and 7 bases from J; junction bases left unmatched: 16. Sequencing was performed on peripheral blood. This sequence joins TRBV11-2 and TRBJ1-2; 10 bases align to TRBD1. The sequence was obtained from a woman aged 25 to 45 with active or convalescent COVID-19. The CDR3 nucleotides read TGTGCCAGCAGCTTACGATCCAAGACAGGGGGCGGAGAGGTTGGCTACACCTTC. Amino acid sequence: CASSLRSKTGGGEVGYTF.